This TCR beta chain was sequenced during a study of cytomegalovirus exposure and HLA in healthy donors. Background on the study: There were 75 million to 95 million unique TCRs (from HLA-typed donors) in an early data release.

General study findings and limits: No immune exposure information besides CMV serostatus was available. A later analysis linked a missense DCLRE1C variant to TCR beta V- and J-gene trimming. Later, an analysis found that common viral pathogens appeared to be linked with several of the most significant clusters.

PCR was performed using 60 Vbeta and 13 Jbeta primers. Sequencing used immunoSEQ multiplex PCR; TCRdb keeps in-frame clones, though not all of them. The data contain some 190,000 clones, 75% to 80% of them singletons. A note on this clone: Its cognate antigen is unknown.

J was trimmed by 6 bases and V by 3 bases; bases with no gene match: 4. The CDR3 covers 15 residues. Germline V gene lookup returns CDR1 MGHRA and CDR2 YSYEKL. The sample consisted of PBMCs. The chain combines TRBV4-1 with TRBJ2-4; 11 bases match TRBD2. The TCR comes from a woman under 40 in good health and CMV-seropositive. DNA of the CDR3: TGCGCCAGCAGCCAGCCAGGACTAGCGGGAAACATTCAGTACTTC. It codes for CASSQPGLAGNIQYF.